This record looks at one T cell receptor beta chain sequence and its context. The antigen is undetermined. The identical CDR3 is also encoded by other nucleotide sequences in the sample. Losses at the gene ends were 3 bases for V and 2 bases for J; bases not matched to a gene: 0. The CDR3 has 15 residues. Germline V gene sequence: CDR1 SGDLS, CDR2 YYNGEE. These data are taken from a study of T cell responses to AZD1222 COVID-19 vaccine. Whole-study results and caveats: Researchers took repertoire samples only after the peak T cell response had come. Epitopes outside B.1.351 and B.1.1.7 mutated regions reportedly drew nearly half of spike TCRs. Baseline testing showed seropositivity in only a handful of AZD1222 recipients.

Method: immunoSEQ multiplex PCR; TCRdb's copy keeps in-frame clones and lacks some. The table has 140,000 to 150,000 clones, 85% to 95% seen once. The chain is built from TRBV9 and TRBJ1-4; 11 bases agree with TRBD1. The material sequenced was peripheral blood, taken after recovery from COVID-19. This TCR was recovered from an adult who had recovered from COVID-19. CDR3 region: CASSGTGGTNEKLFF. The CDR3 nucleotides read TGTGCCAGCAGCGGGACAGGGGGCACTAATGAAAAACTGTTTTTT.